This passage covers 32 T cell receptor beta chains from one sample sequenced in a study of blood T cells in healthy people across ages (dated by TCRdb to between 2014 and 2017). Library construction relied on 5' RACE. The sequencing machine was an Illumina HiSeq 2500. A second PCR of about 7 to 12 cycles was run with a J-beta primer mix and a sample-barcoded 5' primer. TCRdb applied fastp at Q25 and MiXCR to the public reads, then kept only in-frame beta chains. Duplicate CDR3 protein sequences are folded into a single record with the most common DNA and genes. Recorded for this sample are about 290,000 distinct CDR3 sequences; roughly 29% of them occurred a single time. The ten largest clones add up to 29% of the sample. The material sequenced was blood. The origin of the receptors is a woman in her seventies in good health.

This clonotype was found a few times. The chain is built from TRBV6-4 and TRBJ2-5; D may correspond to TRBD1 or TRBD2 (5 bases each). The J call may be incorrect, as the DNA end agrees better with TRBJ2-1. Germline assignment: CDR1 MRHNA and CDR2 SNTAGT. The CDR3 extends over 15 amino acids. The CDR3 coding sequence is TGTGCCAGCAGTGCAACCGGGACCAGCGGCAATGAGCAGTTCTTC. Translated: CASSATGTSGNEQFF.

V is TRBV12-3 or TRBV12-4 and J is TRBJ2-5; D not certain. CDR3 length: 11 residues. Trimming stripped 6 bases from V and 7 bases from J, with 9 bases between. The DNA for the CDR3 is TGTGCCAGCAGCCGCGACTTGACCCAGTACTTC. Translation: CASSRDLTQYF.

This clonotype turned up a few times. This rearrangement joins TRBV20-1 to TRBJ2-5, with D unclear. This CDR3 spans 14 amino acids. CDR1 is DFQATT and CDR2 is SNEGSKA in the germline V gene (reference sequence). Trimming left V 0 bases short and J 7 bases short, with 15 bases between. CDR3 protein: CSARDRSWAGTQYF. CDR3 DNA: TGCAGTGCTAGAGATCGTTCGTGGGCCGGGACCCAGTACTTC.

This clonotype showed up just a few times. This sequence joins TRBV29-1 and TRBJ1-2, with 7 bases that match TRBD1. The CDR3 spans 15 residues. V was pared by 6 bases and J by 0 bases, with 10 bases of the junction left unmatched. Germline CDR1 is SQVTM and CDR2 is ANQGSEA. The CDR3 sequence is CSVGEDRAPNYGYTF. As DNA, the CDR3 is TGCAGCGTAGGAGAAGACAGGGCCCCTAACTATGGCTACACCTTC.

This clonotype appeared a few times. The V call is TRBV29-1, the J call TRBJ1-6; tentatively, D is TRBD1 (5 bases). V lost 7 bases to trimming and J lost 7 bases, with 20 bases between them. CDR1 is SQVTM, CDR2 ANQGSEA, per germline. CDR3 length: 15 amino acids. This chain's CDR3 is CSAQFSGTENSPLHF. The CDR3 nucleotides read TGCAGCGCCCAGTTCTCGGGGACGGAAAATTCACCCCTCCACTTT.

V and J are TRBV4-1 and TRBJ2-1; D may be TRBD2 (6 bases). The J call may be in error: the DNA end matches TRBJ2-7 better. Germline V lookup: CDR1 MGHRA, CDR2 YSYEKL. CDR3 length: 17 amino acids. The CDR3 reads CASSQVDTSQGENEQYF. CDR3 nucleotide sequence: TGCGCCAGCAGCCAAGTTGATACTAGCCAAGGGGAGAACGAGCAGTACTTC.

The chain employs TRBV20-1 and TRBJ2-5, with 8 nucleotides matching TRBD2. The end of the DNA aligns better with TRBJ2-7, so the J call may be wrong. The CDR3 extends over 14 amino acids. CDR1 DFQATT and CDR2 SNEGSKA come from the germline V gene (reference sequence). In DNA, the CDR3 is TGCAGTGCTAGAGCCCCGGGAGGGAACTACGAGCAGTACTTC. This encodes CSARAPGGNYEQYF.

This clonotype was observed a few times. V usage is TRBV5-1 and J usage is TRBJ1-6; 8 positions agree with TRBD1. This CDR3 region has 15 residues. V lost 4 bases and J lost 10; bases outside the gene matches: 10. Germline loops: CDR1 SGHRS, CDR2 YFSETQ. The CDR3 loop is CASSLEATGVSPLHF. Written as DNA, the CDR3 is TGCGCCAGCAGCCTGGAGGCGACAGGGGTCTCACCCCTCCACTTT.

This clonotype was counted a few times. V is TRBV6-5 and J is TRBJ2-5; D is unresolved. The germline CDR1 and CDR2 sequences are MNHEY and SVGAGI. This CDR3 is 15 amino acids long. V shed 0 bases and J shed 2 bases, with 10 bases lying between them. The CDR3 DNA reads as TGTGCCAGCAGTTACTCCAAGCGTGCACAAGAGACCCAGTACTTC. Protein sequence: CASSYSKRAQETQYF.

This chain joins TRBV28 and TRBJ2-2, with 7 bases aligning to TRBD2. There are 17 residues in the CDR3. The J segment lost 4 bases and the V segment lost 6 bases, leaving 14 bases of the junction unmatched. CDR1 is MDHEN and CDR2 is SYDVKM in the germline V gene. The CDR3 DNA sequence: TGTGCCAGCAGAGCCGGGACCGGGACTAAGGTCACCGGGGAGCTGTTTTTT. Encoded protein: CASRAGTGTKVTGELFF.

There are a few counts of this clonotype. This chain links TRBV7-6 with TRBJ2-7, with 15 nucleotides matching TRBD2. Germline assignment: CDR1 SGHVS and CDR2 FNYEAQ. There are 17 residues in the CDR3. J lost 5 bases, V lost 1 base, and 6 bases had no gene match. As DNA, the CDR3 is TGTGCCAGCAGCTTAGGGACTAGCGGGAGGGCCGTCGACGAGCAGTACTTC. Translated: CASSLGTSGRAVDEQYF. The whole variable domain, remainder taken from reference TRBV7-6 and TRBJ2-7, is GAGVSQSPRYKVTKRGQDVALRCDPISGHVSLYWYRQALGQGPEFLTYFNYEAQQDKSGLPNDRFSAERPEGSISTLTIQRTEQRDSAMYRCASSLGTSGRAVDEQYFGPGTRLTVT.

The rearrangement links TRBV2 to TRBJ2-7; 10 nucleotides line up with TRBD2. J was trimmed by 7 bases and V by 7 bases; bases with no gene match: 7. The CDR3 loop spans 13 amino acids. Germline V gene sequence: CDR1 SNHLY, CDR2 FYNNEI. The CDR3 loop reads CASNPGTSDEQYF. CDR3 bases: TGTGCCAGCAACCCCGGGACTAGCGATGAGCAGTACTTC.

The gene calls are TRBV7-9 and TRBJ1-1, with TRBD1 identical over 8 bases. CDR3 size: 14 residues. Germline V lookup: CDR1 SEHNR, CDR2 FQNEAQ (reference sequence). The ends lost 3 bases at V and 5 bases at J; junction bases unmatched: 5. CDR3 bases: TGTGCCAGCAGCTTGACAGGGGCGTGGACTGAAGCTTTCTTT. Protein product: CASSLTGAWTEAFF. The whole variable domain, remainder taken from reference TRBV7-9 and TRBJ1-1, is DTGVSQNPRHKITKRGQNVTFRCDPISEHNRLYWYRQTLGQGPEFLTYFQNEAQLEKSRLLSDRFSAERPKGSFSTLEIQRTEQGDSAMYLCASSLTGAWTEAFFGQGTRLTVV.

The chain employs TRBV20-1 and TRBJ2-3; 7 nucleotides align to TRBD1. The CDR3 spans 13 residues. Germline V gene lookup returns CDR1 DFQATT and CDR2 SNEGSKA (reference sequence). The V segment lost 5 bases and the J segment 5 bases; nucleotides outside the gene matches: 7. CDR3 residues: CSALEDREDTQYF. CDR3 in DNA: TGCAGTGCTCTTGAAGACAGGGAAGATACGCAGTATTTT.

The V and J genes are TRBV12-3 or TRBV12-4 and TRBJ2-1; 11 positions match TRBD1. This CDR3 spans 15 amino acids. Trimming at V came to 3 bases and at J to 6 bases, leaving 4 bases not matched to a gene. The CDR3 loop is CASSFWTGGINEQFF. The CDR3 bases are TGTGCCAGCAGTTTTTGGACAGGGGGCATCAATGAGCAGTTCTTC.

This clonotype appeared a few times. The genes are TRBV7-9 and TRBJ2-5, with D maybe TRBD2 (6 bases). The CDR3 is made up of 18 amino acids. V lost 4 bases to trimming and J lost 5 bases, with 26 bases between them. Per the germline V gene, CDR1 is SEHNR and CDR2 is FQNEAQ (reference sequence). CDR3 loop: CASSCPSVDSEGLETQYF. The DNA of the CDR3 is TGTGCCAGCAGCTGTCCTAGCGTCGATTCGGAGGGTTTGGAGACCCAGTACTTC.

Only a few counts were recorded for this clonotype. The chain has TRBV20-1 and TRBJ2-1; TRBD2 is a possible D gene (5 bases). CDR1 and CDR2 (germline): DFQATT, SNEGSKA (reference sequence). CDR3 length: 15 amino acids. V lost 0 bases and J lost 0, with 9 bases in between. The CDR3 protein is CSARERRSSYNEQFF. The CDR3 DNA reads TGCAGTGCTAGAGAGCGGAGGAGCTCCTACAATGAGCAGTTCTTC.

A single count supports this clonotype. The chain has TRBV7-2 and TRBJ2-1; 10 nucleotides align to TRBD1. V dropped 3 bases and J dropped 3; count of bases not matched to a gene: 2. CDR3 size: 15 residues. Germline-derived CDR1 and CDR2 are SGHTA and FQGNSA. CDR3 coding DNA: TGTGCCAGCAGCTTGGACAGGGGGAACTACAATGAGCAGTTCTTC. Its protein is CASSLDRGNYNEQFF.

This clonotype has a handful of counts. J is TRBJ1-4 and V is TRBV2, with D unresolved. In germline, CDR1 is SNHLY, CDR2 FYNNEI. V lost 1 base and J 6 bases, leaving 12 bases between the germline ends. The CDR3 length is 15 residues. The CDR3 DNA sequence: TGTGCCAGCAGTGAAGGTGGGCGAGCGGATGAAAAACTGTTTTTT. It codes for CASSEGGRADEKLFF. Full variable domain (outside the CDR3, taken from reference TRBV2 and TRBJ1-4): EPEVTQTPSHQVTQMGQEVILRCVPISNHLYFYWYRQILGQKVEFLVSFYNNEISEKSEIFDDQFSVERPDGSNFTLKIRSTKLEDSAMYFCASSEGGRADEKLFFGSGTQLSVL.

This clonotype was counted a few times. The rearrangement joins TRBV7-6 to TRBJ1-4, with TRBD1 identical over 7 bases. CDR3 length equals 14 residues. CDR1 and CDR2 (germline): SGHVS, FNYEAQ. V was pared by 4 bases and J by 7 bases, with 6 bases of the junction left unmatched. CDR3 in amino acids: CASSSQTGSEKLFF. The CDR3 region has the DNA TGTGCCAGCAGCTCGCAGACAGGGAGTGAAAAACTGTTTTTT.

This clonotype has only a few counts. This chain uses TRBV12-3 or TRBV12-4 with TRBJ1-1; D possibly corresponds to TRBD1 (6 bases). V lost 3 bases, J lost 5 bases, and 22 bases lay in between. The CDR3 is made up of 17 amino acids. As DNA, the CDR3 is TGTGCCAGCAGTTTCATCCCCAGGGGCGTAACGACTACTGAAGCTTTCTTT. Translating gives CASSFIPRGVTTTEAFF.

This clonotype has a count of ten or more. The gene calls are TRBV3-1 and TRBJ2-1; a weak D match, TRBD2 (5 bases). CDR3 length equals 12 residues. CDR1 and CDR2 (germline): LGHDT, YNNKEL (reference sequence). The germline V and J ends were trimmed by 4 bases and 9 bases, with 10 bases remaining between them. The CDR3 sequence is CASSPLGSEQFF. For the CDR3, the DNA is TGTGCCAGCAGCCCACTAGGGAGTGAGCAGTTCTTC.

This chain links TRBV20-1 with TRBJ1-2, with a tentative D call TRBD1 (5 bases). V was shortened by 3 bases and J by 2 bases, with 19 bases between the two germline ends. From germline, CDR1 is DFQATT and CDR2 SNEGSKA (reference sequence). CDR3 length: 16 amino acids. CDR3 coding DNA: TGCAGTGCTAGTGCCGGGACGGCACAGCCCAACTATGGCTACACCTTC. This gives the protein CSASAGTAQPNYGYTF.

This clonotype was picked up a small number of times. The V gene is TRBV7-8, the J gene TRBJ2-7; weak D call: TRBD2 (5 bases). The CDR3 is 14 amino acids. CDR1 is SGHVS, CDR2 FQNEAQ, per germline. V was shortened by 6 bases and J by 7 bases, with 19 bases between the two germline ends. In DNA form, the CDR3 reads TGTGCCAGCAGTTTTCCAGCGGAGTTGGGGGAGCAGTACTTC. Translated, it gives CASSFPAELGEQYF.

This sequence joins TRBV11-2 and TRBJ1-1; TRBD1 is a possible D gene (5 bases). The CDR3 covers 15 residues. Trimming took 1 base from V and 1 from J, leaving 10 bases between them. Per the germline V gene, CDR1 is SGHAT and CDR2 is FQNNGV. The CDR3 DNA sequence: TGTGCCAGCAGCTTAGGTCCAGGGCCGAACACTGAAGCTTTCTTT. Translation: CASSLGPGPNTEAFF.

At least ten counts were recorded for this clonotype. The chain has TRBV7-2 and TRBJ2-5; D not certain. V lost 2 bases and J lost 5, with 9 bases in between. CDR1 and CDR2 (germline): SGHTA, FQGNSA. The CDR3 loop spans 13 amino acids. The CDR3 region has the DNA TGTGCCAGCAGCTTACAAGGTTACGAGACCCAGTACTTC. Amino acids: CASSLQGYETQYF.

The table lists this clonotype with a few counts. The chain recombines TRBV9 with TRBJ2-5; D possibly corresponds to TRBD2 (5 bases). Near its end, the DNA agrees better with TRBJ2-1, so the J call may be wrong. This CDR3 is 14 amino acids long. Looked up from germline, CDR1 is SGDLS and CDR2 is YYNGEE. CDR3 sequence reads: CASSVGLDSNEQFF. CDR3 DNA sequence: TGTGCCAGCAGCGTAGGATTGGACTCCAATGAGCAGTTCTTC.

CDR3 DNA sequence: TGTGCCAGCAGCTTAAGTGGCGGGAGGGCGACAGATACGCAGTATTTT. This translates into CASSLSGGRATDTQYF. The rearrangement joins TRBV11-2 to TRBJ2-3; 9 positions agree with TRBD2. The CDR3 has 16 amino acids. With V trimmed by 2 bases and J by 3 bases, 6 bases remained unmatched. CDR1 and CDR2 from the germline V gene are SGHAT and FQNNGV.

This CDR3 is CSARRQGSEQYF. Written as DNA, the CDR3 is TGCAGCGCCCGGCGGCAGGGTAGCGAGCAGTACTTC. The genes are TRBV29-1 and TRBJ2-7, with D perhaps matching TRBD1 (5 bases). The V gene's germline CDR1 is SQVTM and CDR2 ANQGSEA. This CDR3 is built from 12 residues. Trimming removed 7 bases at V and 6 bases at J, with 16 bases between.

The CDR3: CSARDSGFGNQPQHF. In nucleotides, the CDR3 is TGCAGTGCTAGAGACAGTGGGTTTGGCAATCAGCCCCAGCATTTT. The chain uses TRBV20-1 and TRBJ1-5; D ambiguous. V was pared by 0 bases and J by 2 bases, with 11 bases between. The CDR3 contains 15 residues. CDR1 and CDR2 (germline): DFQATT, SNEGSKA (reference sequence).

CDR3 residues: CASSLAAAGGGNEQFF. The CDR3, as DNA: TGCGCCAGCAGCTTGGCTGCCGCGGGAGGGGGGAATGAGCAGTTCTTC. The chain recombines TRBV5-1 with TRBJ2-1; 9 bases map to TRBD2. Germline V gene sequence: CDR1 SGHRS, CDR2 YFSETQ. The CDR3 has 16 residues. The V and J ends lost 0 bases and 7 bases, in that order; junction bases with no gene match: 8.

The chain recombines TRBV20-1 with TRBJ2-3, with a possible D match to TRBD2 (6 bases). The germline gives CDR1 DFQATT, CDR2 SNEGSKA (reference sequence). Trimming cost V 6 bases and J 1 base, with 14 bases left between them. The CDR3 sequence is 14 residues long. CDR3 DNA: TGCAGTGCCGGGGGAGGAACGGGCACAGATACGCAGTATTTT. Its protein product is CSAGGGTGTDTQYF.